The rows below give T cell receptor beta chains drawn from one sample of a study of blood T cell repertoires in COVID-19. The protocol was immunoSEQ multiplex PCR, while the TCRdb copy is restricted to in-frame clones and leaves out a portion. The profile shows some 400,000 clones, nearly 90% of them singletons. Input material: PBMCs or T cells enriched from blood (not recorded which). These receptors all come from a woman in her 30s who had recovered from COVID-19. The CDR3 runs from the conserved cysteine through the conserved F or W. A D gene is named only where the DNA matches it firmly. Not every row has a clone size; where given, it reads once, few, many or a size class.

abundance	v_gene	d_gene	j_gene	CDR3nt	CDR3aa
NA	TRBV6-5	NA	TRBJ2-7	TGTGCCAGCAGTTACCAACGAGGATCCTACGAGCAGTACTTC	CASSYQRGSYEQYF
NA	TRBV18	NA	TRBJ2-2	TGTGCCAGCTCACCGGCATGGGGGCAGACCGGGGAGCTGTTTTTT	CASSPAWGQTGELFF
NA	TRBV9	TRBD1	TRBJ2-1	TGTGCCAGCAGCGTCAACAGGGGCGGGGAGCAGTTCTTC	CASSVNRGGEQFF
NA	TRBV20-1	NA	TRBJ1-6	TGCAGTGCTAGTGTCGGGGTAGGTTCACCCCTCCACTTT	CSASVGVGSPLHF
NA	TRBV30	NA	TRBJ1-1	TGTGCCTGGAGTGTCGGGTCCCTGCAGGGGACGGCTTTCTTT	CAWSVGSLQGTAFF
NA	TRBV11-2	TRBD1	TRBJ1-2	TGTGCCAGCAGCTTAGATTATTTGCAGGGGGAAAGGGGCTACACCTTC	CASSLDYLQGERGYTF
NA	TRBV29-1	TRBD1	TRBJ2-1	TGCAGCGCTGAGTGGGGACAGTACAATGAGCAGTTCTTC	CSAEWGQYNEQFF
few	TRBV13	NA	TRBJ2-3	TGTGCCAGCAGCTTAGGAACTAGCACAGATACGCAGTATTTT	CASSLGTSTDTQYF
NA	TRBV5-1	TRBD2	TRBJ2-3	TGCGCCAGCAGACTAGCGGGAGCCACAGATACGCAGTATTTT	CASRLAGATDTQYF
NA	TRBV19	TRBD1	TRBJ1-1	TGTGCCAGTAGTATAGGACAGGGGGCACTGAACACTGAAGCTTTCTTT	CASSIGQGALNTEAFF
NA	TRBV5-1	TRBD1	TRBJ2-5	TGCGCCAGCAGCGCGACAGGGGTAGTGGAAGAGACCCAGTACTTC	CASSATGVVEETQYF
NA	TRBV13	TRBD1	TRBJ1-5	TGTGCCAGCAGCTTCGGGACAGGGCCTCAGCCCCAGCATTTT	CASSFGTGPQPQHF
NA	TRBV23-1	TRBD1	TRBJ2-5	TGCGCCAGCAGCCCTACGGACAGGGCGGAAAAAGAGACCCAGTACTTC	CASSPTDRAEKETQYF
NA	TRBV4-1	TRBD1	TRBJ1-1	TGCGCCAGCAGCCAAGGGAGGGGGCGGAGCACTGAAGCTTTCTTT	CASSQGRGRSTEAFF
NA	TRBV7-9	NA	TRBJ2-1	TGTGCCAGCAGCTCAGATCCGGGACTGAGAGATGAGCAGTTCTTC	CASSSDPGLRDEQFF
NA	TRBV30	TRBD2	TRBJ2-3	TGTGCCTGGAGTAGACTAGCGAGCACAGATACGCAGTATTTT	CAWSRLASTDTQYF
NA	TRBV5-5	NA	TRBJ1-1	TGTGCCAGCAGGCCTCTGGGGGCGCGGCTGAACACTGAAGCTTTCTTT	CASRPLGARLNTEAFF
NA	TRBV28	NA	TRBJ1-6	TGTGCCTCCCGGTCGGGTGGTTCACCCCTCCACTTT	CASRSGGSPLHF
NA	TRBV10-2	TRBD2	TRBJ2-1	TGCGCCAGCGAAGGGATGATAGCGGGGAGGACCCCTGACAATGAGCAGTTCTTC	CASEGMIAGRTPDNEQFF
NA	TRBV5-4	TRBD1	TRBJ1-1	TGTGCCAGCAGCTTACGGACAGGGATGAACACTGAAGCTTTCTTT	CASSLRTGMNTEAFF
NA	TRBV7-2	NA	TRBJ1-1	TGTGCCAGCAGCCAAAGACAGCTGAACACTGAAGCTTTCTTT	CASSQRQLNTEAFF
NA	TRBV19	TRBD1	TRBJ1-2	TGTGCCAGTAGTTTTGTAGTGCGGAGACAGGGTTATGGCTACACCTTC	CASSFVVRRQGYGYTF
NA	TRBV14	TRBD1	TRBJ1-6	TGTGCCAGCAGCCAGGGACAGGGCGTGTATAATTCACCCCTCCACTTT	CASSQGQGVYNSPLHF
NA	TRBV12-3/TRBV12-4	NA	TRBJ2-1	TGTGCCAGCAGTTTAGTCCTCTACAATGAGCAGTTCTTC	CASSLVLYNEQFF
NA	TRBV18	TRBD1	TRBJ2-2	TGTGCCAGCTCACGAAACCACAGGGGTGCCGGGGAGCTGTTTTTT	CASSRNHRGAGELFF
NA	TRBV7-9	TRBD2	TRBJ2-2	TGTGCCAGCAGCTCGGGACTAGCGGTTCGGAACACCGGGGAGCTGTTTTTT	CASSSGLAVRNTGELFF
NA	TRBV5-8	TRBD2	TRBJ2-1	TGTGCCAGCAGCTTGGAGGACCTAGCGGGGGCCTACAATGAGCAGTTCTTC	CASSLEDLAGAYNEQFF
NA	TRBV24-1	NA	TRBJ2-3	TGTGCCACCAGTGACGCTAGCGTCGATACGCAGTATTTT	CATSDASVDTQYF
NA	TRBV7-2	NA	TRBJ2-7	TGTGCCAGCAGCTTAGGATCGCGGGGGCCCTACGAGCAGTACTTC	CASSLGSRGPYEQYF
few	TRBV27	TRBD1	TRBJ1-2	TGTGCCAGCAGTACACGGACAGGGCATGGTGGCTACACCTTC	CASSTRTGHGGYTF
NA	TRBV4-2	TRBD2	TRBJ2-1	TGTGCCAGCAGCCAAGAAAGCACAGGGTGGACTAGCGGGAGCGGGATGGAGTTCTTC	CASSQESTGWTSGSGMEFF
NA	TRBV5-4	NA	TRBJ1-2	TGTGCCAGCAGCCCGGGAGGGGAAGGCTATGGCTACACCTTC	CASSPGGEGYGYTF
NA	TRBV19	NA	TRBJ1-2	TGTGCCAGTAGTACCAGACCGGACAGCCCTCCGAACTATGGCTACACCTTC	CASSTRPDSPPNYGYTF
NA	TRBV5-1	TRBD1	TRBJ2-7	TGCGCCAGCAGCGCTGCCGGGACAGGGTCGTACGAGCAGTACTTC	CASSAAGTGSYEQYF
NA	TRBV11-2	TRBD1	TRBJ1-5	TGTGCCAGCAGCTTAGACAGGGGGCGGAGGCCCCAGCATTTT	CASSLDRGRRPQHF
NA	TRBV9	NA	TRBJ1-6	TGTGCCAGCAGCGGGACTGGAAGCTCCTATAATTCACCCCTCCACTTT	CASSGTGSSYNSPLHF
NA	TRBV5-1	NA	TRBJ2-3	TGCGCCAGCAGCCTCCCGGGGGATACGCAGTATTTT	CASSLPGDTQYF
NA	TRBV24-1	NA	TRBJ2-2	TGTGCCACCAGTGATTCGACCGGGGAGCTGTTTTTT	CATSDSTGELFF
NA	TRBV7-2	NA	TRBJ1-5	TGTGCCAGCAGCTTGGACACGGATCAGCCCCAGCATTTT	CASSLDTDQPQHF
NA	TRBV7-9	TRBD2	TRBJ2-1	TGTGCCAGCAGCTCCCAGCGGGAGCTAGTATTCTTC	CASSSQRELVFF
many	TRBV19	TRBD1	TRBJ2-2	TGTGCCAGTAGTAGAACGACAGGGGGGATGAACACCGGGGAGCTGTTTTTT	CASSRTTGGMNTGELFF
NA	TRBV5-1	NA	TRBJ2-1	TGCGCCAGCTTTATGACACCGAGCTCCTACAATGAGCAGTTCTTC	CASFMTPSSYNEQFF
NA	TRBV12-5	NA	TRBJ1-2	TGTGCTAGTGGTGCCACAGGGTCCTATGGCTACACCTTC	CASGATGSYGYTF